The 5 T cell receptor beta chains listed next were all sequenced from one sample in a study of T-cell reconstitution after alpha-beta-depleted transplantation in children. Unique molecular identifiers tagged the TCRbeta library. TCRdb re-called the PCR reads with MiXCR, one entry per CDR3 protein. The top ten hold 0.79% of the sample, which has 550,000 to 800,000 distinct CDR3 sequences, around 14% seen once. Sequencing used PBMCs, obtained before TCRalphabeta/CD19-depleted stem cell transplant. These receptors originate from a girl aged 2 to 10 with congenital amegakaryocytic thrombocytopenia, due to receive a stem cell transplant.

This clonotype was picked up a small number of times. The chain uses TRBV5-1 and TRBJ2-4; D perhaps matches TRBD1 (6 bases). V was cut by 3 bases and J by 4 bases, with 8 bases left in between. This CDR3 has 13 residues. The V gene's germline CDR1 is SGHRS and CDR2 YFSETQ. The DNA of the CDR3 is TGCGCCAGCAGCTCGGACAGTAAAAACATTCAGTACTTC. The encoded protein is CASSSDSKNIQYF.

The chain couples TRBV7-9 to TRBJ2-5; 7 positions match TRBD1. CDR1 and CDR2 (germline): SEHNR, FQNEAQ (reference sequence). Trimming removed 4 bases from V and 2 bases from J; junction bases left unmatched: 13. The CDR3 has 17 amino acids. This CDR3 is CASSSRQGGVLQETQYF. Here the CDR3 DNA reads TGTGCCAGCAGCTCCCGACAAGGGGGCGTGTTACAAGAGACCCAGTACTTC.

This clonotype was observed at least ten times. The chain recombines TRBV7-7 with TRBJ2-2; 7 nucleotides align to TRBD2. Germline values: CDR1 SSHAT, CDR2 FNYEAQ (reference sequence). CDR3 length: 12 amino acids. Here the CDR3 DNA reads TGTGCTAAGCGGGATGCCTCCGGGGAGCTGTTTTTT. Protein product: CAKRDASGELFF.

The V gene is TRBV9, the J gene TRBJ2-1, with 12 nucleotides matching TRBD2. The CDR3 is made up of 16 amino acids. The germline V gene encodes CDR1 SGDLS and CDR2 YYNGEE. V lost 4 bases and J lost 9; bases outside the gene matches: 11. CDR3 loop: CASSPIGLAGGFEQFF. The CDR3 DNA follows: TGTGCCAGCAGCCCCATCGGGCTAGCGGGAGGGTTTGAGCAGTTCTTC.

Many counts were recorded for this clonotype. The chain has TRBV20-1 and TRBJ2-1; no clear D gene. Trimming cost V 5 bases and J 4 bases, with 9 bases left between them. The CDR3 sequence is 12 residues long. Germline-derived CDR1 and CDR2 are DFQATT and SNEGSKA (reference sequence). The CDR3 spells CSAPGSYNEQFF. CDR3 sequence (DNA): TGCAGTGCTCCTGGCTCTTACAATGAGCAGTTCTTC.